This T cell receptor (beta chain) is drawn from a study of OX40 agonist ivuxolimab in advanced cancers. Study-wide background: With a range of about 23 to 85, age averaged about 59 years, and around 83% were male.

The CDR3 is 14 residues long. In germline, CDR1 is LNHDA, CDR2 SQIVND (reference sequence). Deletions cut 5 bases from V and 5 bases from J, with 12 bases between. This table comes from immunoSEQ multiplex PCR, and its TCRdb copy is limited to in-frame clones, with some not included. The sample lists around 86,000 clones; more than 80% were seen once. The chain is built from TRBV19 and TRBJ2-2, with D maybe TRBD1 (5 bases). This specimen consisted of CD4+ or CD8+ T cells sorted from blood, obtained in a trial of the OX40 agonist ivuxolimab. This receptor was identified in an adult with an advanced solid tumor such as melanoma, head and neck, liver or kidney cancer. CDR3 amino acids: CASSSGPETGELFF. CDR3 coding DNA: TGTGCCAGTAGTTCAGGGCCAGAAACCGGGGAGCTGTTTTTT.